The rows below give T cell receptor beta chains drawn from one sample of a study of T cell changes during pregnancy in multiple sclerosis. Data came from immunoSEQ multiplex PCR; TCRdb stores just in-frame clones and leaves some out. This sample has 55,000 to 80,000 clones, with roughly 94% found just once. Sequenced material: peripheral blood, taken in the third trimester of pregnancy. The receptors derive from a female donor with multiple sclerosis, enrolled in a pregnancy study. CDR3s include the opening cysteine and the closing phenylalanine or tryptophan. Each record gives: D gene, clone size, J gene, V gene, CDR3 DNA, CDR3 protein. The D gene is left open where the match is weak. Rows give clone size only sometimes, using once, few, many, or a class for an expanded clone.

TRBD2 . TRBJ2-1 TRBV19 TGTGCCAGTAGTATAGTCCCCGCGACTAGCGGGGGAAATGAGCAGTTCTTC CASSIVPATSGGNEQFF
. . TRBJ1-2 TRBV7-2 TGTGCCAGCAGCCCAACGGGACAAGCTAACTATGGCTACACCTTC CASSPTGQANYGYTF
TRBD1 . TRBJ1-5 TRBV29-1 TGCAGCGTGGATACAGGGGATAATCAGCCCCAGCATTTT CSVDTGDNQPQHF
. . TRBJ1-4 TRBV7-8 TGTGCCAGCAGCAGCGGGACACTTGAAAAACTGTTTTTT CASSSGTLEKLFF
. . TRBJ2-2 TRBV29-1 TGCAGCGCACAGAACACCGGGGAGCTGTTTTTT CSAQNTGELFF
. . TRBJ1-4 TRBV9 TGTGCCAGCAGCGTAGAGCAGGGTTCTAATGAAAAACTGTTTTTT CASSVEQGSNEKLFF
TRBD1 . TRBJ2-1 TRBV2 TGTGCCAGCAGTTTGTTAACAGGGGAAGGCAATGAGCAGTTCTTC CASSLLTGEGNEQFF
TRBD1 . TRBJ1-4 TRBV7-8 TGTGCCAGCAGCTCCGGACAGGGGGGGGGAAAACTGTTTTTT CASSSGQGGGKLFF
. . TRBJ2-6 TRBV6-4 TGTGCCAGCAGTGCCTTCAGGGAGGCTGGGGCCAACGTCCTGACTTTC CASSAFREAGANVLTF
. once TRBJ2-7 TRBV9 TGTGCCAGCAGCGTAGCCGGAGGGTTCACCGAGCAGTACTTC CASSVAGGFTEQYF
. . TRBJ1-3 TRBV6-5 TGTGCCAGCAGCGTTGACACATCTTCGGGAAACACCATATATTTT CASSVDTSSGNTIYF
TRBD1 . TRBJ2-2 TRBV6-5 TGTGCCACAACAAGGGGACAGGTCACCGGGGAGCTGTTTTTT CATTRGQVTGELFF
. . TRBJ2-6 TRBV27 TGTGCCAGCAGCTTTATAGACTCTGGGGCCAACGTCCTGACTTTC CASSFIDSGANVLTF
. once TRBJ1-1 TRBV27 TGTGCCAGCAGTCCGTTAGGACAAATCACTGAAGCTTTCTTT CASSPLGQITEAFF
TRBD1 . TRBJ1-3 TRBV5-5 TGTGCCAGCAGCTTACCGACAGGGGTAGGAAACACCATATATTTT CASSLPTGVGNTIYF
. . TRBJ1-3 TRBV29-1 TGCAGCGCAGCCTCCAGGGTGGACGGAAACACCATATATTTT CSAASRVDGNTIYF
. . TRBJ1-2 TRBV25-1 TGTGCCAGCGCAGACCAGGCAGGCTATGGCTACACCTTC CASADQAGYGYTF
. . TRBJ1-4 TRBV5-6 TGTGCCAGCAGCTTTAGGCGGGTAGGAGGCGGTGAAAAACTGTTTTTT CASSFRRVGGGEKLFF
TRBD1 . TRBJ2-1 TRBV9 TGTGCCAGCAGCGGAGCGACAGGGGGAAACAATGAGCAGTTCTTC CASSGATGGNNEQFF
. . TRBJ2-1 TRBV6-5 TGTGCCAGCAACACGGGGTCAACCTACAATGAGCAGTTCTTC CASNTGSTYNEQFF
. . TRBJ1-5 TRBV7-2 TGTGCCAGCAGCTTAGATAGGGGGTCTTGGCAGCCCCAGCATTTT CASSLDRGSWQPQHF
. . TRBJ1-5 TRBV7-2 TGTGCCAGCAGCTTAGTTTCTGATCAGCCCCAGCATTTT CASSLVSDQPQHF
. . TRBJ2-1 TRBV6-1 TGTGCCAGCAAATTAGGGGGGGCCCAACTCAATGAGCAGTTCTTC CASKLGGAQLNEQFF
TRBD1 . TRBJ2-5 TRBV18 TGTGCCAGCTCACCACTCGGGACAGGGATGGAGACCCAGTACTTC CASSPLGTGMETQYF
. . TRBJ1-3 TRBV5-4 TGTGCCAGCAGCGGAGAGACAGGAAGCTCTGGAAACACCATATATTTT CASSGETGSSGNTIYF
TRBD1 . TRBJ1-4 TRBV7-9 TGTGCCAGCAGCTCGACAGACAGGGGCCTGAATGAAAAACTGTTTTTT CASSSTDRGLNEKLFF